This entry describes one T cell receptor beta chain. The record originates from a study of OX40 agonist ivuxolimab in advanced cancers. The V and J ends lost 2 bases and 9 bases, in that order; junction bases with no gene match: 9. The CDR3 runs 16 residues. Germline V CDR1 and CDR2: SGHNT, YENEEA. Sequencing was performed with immunoSEQ multiplex PCR; in TCRdb, only in-frame clones are kept and a portion is missing. The sample lists about 65,000 clones, 87% occurring once. This specimen consisted of CD4+ or CD8+ T cells sorted from blood, obtained in a trial of the OX40 agonist ivuxolimab. V gene TRBV11-3 combines with J gene TRBJ2-1, with 11 bases that match TRBD2. The sequence came from an adult with an advanced solid tumor such as melanoma, head and neck, liver or kidney cancer. CDR3 DNA: TGTGCCAGCAGCTTAAGGTCGCCCGGGACTAGCGGTGAGCAGTTCTTC. Its translation is CASSLRSPGTSGEQFF.